This TCR beta chain derives from a study of cytomegalovirus exposure and HLA in healthy donors. Study in general: The 100 to 150 validation repertoires, a later analysis reported, used the same platform as the 700 or so repertoires from the first cohort.

CDR1 and CDR2 (germline): LNHDA, SQIVND (reference sequence). Trimming cost V 2 bases and J 2 bases, with 16 bases left between them. This CDR3 is 18 amino acids long. Among the 120 or so subjects of the validation cohort, separate from the 666-subject first cohort, were the donors. Here immunoSEQ multiplex PCR was the method, and the copy in TCRdb shows in-frame clones only, minus some. The sample yields about 56,000 clones, more than 80% seen once. The chain combines TRBV19 with TRBJ2-6, with D possibly TRBD1 on 6 matching bases. Specimen: PBMCs. The receptor was derived from a man aged 18 to 30 in good health and CMV-seronegative. The CDR3 is CASSISFSGGPGANVLTF. Written as DNA, the CDR3 is TGTGCCAGTAGTATAAGTTTTAGTGGGGGCCCTGGGGCCAACGTCCTGACTTTC.